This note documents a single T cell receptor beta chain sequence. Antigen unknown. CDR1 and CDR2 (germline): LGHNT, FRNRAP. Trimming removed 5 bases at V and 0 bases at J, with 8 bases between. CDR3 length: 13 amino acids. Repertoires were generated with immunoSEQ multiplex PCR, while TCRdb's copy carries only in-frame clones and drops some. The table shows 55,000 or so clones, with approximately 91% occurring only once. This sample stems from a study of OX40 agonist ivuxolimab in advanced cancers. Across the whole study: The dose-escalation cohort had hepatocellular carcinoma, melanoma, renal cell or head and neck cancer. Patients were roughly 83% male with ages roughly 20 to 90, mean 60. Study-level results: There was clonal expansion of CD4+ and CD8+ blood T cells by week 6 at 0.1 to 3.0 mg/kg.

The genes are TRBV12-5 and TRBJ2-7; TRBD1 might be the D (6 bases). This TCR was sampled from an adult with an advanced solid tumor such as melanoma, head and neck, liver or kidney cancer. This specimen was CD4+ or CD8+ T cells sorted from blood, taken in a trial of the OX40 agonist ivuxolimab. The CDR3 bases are TGTGCTAGTGGTGGACAGCCCTCCTACGAGCAGTACTTC. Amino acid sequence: CASGGQPSYEQYF.